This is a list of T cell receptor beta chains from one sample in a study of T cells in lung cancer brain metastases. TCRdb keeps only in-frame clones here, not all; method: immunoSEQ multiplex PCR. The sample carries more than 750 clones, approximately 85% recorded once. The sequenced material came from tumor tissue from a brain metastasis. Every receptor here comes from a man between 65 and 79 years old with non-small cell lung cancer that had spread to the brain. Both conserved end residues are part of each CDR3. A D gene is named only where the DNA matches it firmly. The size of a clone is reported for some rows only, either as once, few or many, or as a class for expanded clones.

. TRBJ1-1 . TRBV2 TGTGCCAGCAGCCGACAGCTGAACACTGAAGCTTTCTTT CASSRQLNTEAFF
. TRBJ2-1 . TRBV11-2 TGTGCCAGCAGCTTAGTGGGGGGAGCTATAAATGAGCAGTTCTTC CASSLVGGAINEQFF
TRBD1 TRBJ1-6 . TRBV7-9 TGTGCCAGCAGCTCCCATGACCTGACAGGGGTAGGGTCACCCCTCCACTTT CASSSHDLTGVGSPLHF
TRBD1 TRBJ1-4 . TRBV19 TGTGCCAGTAGTACCTGGACAGGGGTCGGCGAAAAACTGTTTTTT CASSTWTGVGEKLFF
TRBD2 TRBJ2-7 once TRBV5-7 TGTGCCAGCAGCTTGGAGGGCGGGAGATCCCACGAGCAGTACTTC CASSLEGGRSHEQYF
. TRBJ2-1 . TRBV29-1 TGCAGCGTTGGGGATGAGCAGTTCTTC CSVGDEQFF
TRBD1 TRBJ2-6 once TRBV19 TGTGCCAGTAGTATAACAGGGGGCGCGTCTGGGGCCAACGTCCTGACTTTC CASSITGGASGANVLTF
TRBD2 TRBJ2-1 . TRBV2 TGTGCCAGCAGCCCTTTGGGGAGGGGCTCTTACAATGAGCAGTTCTTC CASSPLGRGSYNEQFF
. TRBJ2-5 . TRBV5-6 TGTGCCAGCAGCTTACCCTTACAAGAGACCCAGTACTTC CASSLPLQETQYF
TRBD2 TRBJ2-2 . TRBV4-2 TGTGCCAGCAGCGATGGGACTAGCGGATACACCGGGGAGCTGTTTTTT CASSDGTSGYTGELFF
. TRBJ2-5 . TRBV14 TGTGCCAGCAGCCACCTAACGGGAGAGGAACAAGAGACCCAGTACTTC CASSHLTGEEQETQYF
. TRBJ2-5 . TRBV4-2 TGTGCCAGCAGCTTTGCCCTAGCGAGAGAAGAGACCCAGTACTTC CASSFALAREETQYF
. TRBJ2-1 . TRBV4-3 TGCGCCAGCAGCCAAGGGAGGGGGATTAGGGAGCAGTTCTTC CASSQGRGIREQFF
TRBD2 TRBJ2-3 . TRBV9 TGTGCCAGCAGCCCCGACGGGACTAGCGGGAGTGGCGTGAATACGCAGTATTTT CASSPDGTSGSGVNTQYF
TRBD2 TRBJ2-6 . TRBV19 TGTGCCAGTAGTCTGACTAGCGGGAGTTCTGGGGCCAACGTCCTGACTTTC CASSLTSGSSGANVLTF
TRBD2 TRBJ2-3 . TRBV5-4 TGTGCCAGCAGCCGGACTAGCGGGAGGGCCAGCGCAGATACGCAGTATTTT CASSRTSGRASADTQYF
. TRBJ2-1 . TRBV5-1 TGCGCCAGCAGCCACCATTCTCCGGGAGTTTTCTACAATGAGCAGTTCTTC CASSHHSPGVFYNEQFF
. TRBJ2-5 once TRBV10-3 TGTGCCATCAGTGAGTCTCGGACGGGGGAGACCCAGTACTTC CAISESRTGETQYF
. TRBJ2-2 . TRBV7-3 TGTGCCAGCAGCCCTCATGTAGACACCGGGGAGCTGTTTTTT CASSPHVDTGELFF
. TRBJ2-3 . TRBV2 TGTGCCAGCTCTAAGGACTGGAGTTATCCTAGGGATACGCAGTATTTT CASSKDWSYPRDTQYF
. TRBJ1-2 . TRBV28 TGTGCCAGCATCCAGCCGGGGGGGGCGCTTGGCTACACCTTC CASIQPGGALGYTF
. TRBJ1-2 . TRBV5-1 TGCGCCAGCAGCTTGTATCCAGGGGATGGCTACACCTTC CASSLYPGDGYTF
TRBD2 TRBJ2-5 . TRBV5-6 TGTGCCAGCAGCGTGGTAGCGGGGGACGGAGAGACCCAGTACTTC CASSVVAGDGETQYF
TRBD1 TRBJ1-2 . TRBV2 TGTGCCAGCAGTGCTCCGGGACAGTTAGTCTACGGCTACACCTTC CASSAPGQLVYGYTF
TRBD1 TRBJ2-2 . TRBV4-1 TGCGCCAGCAGCCCGGGACAGAGGACCGGGGAGCTGTTTTTT CASSPGQRTGELFF
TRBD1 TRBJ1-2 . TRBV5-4 TGTGCCAGCAGCCCAGGGACAGGGTTCGACAGGAACTACACCTTC CASSPGTGFDRNYTF
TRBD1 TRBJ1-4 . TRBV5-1 TGCGCCAGCAGCTTGGATCCGGGACAGGACGGGGAAAAACTGTTTTTT CASSLDPGQDGEKLFF
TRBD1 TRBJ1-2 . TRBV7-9 TGTGCCAGCAGCTTAGCTGGGGGACAGGGGGCCTACGAAAACTATGGCTACACCTTC CASSLAGGQGAYENYGYTF
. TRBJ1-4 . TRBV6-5 TGTGCCAGCAGTTTCCGACAGAAGGCCGATGAAAAACTGTTTTTT CASSFRQKADEKLFF
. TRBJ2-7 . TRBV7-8 TGTGCCAGCAGCTTACGGGGAACCTACGAACAGTACTTC CASSLRGTYEQYF
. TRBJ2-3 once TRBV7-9 TGTGCCAGCAGCTTAGCGGAAGGGACTTACAGCACAGATACGCAGTATTTT CASSLAEGTYSTDTQYF
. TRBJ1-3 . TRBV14 TGTGCCAGCAGCCAAGATCTCCTGTACAGGGAGACCGGAAACACCATATATTTT CASSQDLLYRETGNTIYF
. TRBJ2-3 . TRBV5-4 TGTGCCAGCAGCTTGTGGTCTAGCCTTCTCGACACAGATACGCAGTATTTT CASSLWSSLLDTDTQYF
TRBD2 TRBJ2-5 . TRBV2 TGTGCCAGCAGTGTTGGACTAGCGGGGACCTCACAAGAGACCCAGTACTTC CASSVGLAGTSQETQYF
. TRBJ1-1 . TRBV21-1 TGTGCCAGCAGCGCCCGGGACAGGGGTTGGAACACTGAAGCTTTCTTT CASSARDRGWNTEAFF
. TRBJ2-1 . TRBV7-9 TGTGCCAGCAGCCCCGCGGGGAGGCGTTCTGTTAAGCAGTTCTTC CASSPAGRRSVKQFF
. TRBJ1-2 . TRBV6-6 TGTGCCAGCGGAGGGAACTATGGCTACACCTTC CASGGNYGYTF
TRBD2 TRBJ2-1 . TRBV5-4 TGTGCCAGCAGTAGGACTAGCGGGGCCTCCAATGAACAGTTCTTC CASSRTSGASNEQFF
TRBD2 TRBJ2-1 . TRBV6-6 TGTGCCAGCAGTCAAGCGGGAGTCTACAATGAGCAGTTCTTC CASSQAGVYNEQFF
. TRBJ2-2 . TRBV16 TGTGCCAGCAGCCTAGGGACACTGAACACCGGGGAGCTGTTTTTT CASSLGTLNTGELFF
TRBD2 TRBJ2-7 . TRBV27 TGTGCCAGCAGTTTTAGCGGGAGACAATACGAGCAGTACTTC CASSFSGRQYEQYF
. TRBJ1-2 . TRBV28 TGTGCCAGCAGTTTGGTCCGAGGTCACTATGGCTACACCTTC CASSLVRGHYGYTF